Presented here are 17 T cell receptor beta chains from one specimen sequenced in a study of control samples from healthy donors and cancer patients (dated by TCRdb to about 2020). The library was produced with the immunoSEQ multiplex PCR assay. In TCRdb, the immuneACCESS table is reduced to in-frame sequences with V and J assigned. These tables do not hold every clone; where another copy was compared, an unresolved V gene accounts for under half, and the others remain unexplained. The sample data list roughly 64,000 clones, and 90% of these were observed just once. The top ten hold 1% to 1.5% of the sample. Material: PBMCs. The receptor set was obtained from a woman between 50 and 59 years old with colorectal cancer.

The genes are TRBV9 and TRBJ2-7; a possible D gene is TRBD2 (5 bases). The CDR3 runs to 14 residues. CDR1 and CDR2 from the germline V gene are SGDLS and YYNGEE. Trimming left V 6 bases short and J 5 bases short, with 18 bases between. CDR3 sequence reads: CASTPEGKMHEQYF. The DNA of the CDR3 is TGTGCCAGCACCCCCGAGGGTAAGATGCACGAGCAGTACTTC.

The gene calls are TRBV6-5 and TRBJ1-2; a possible D gene is TRBD1 (6 bases). Trimming shortened V by 7 bases and J by 2 bases, and 17 bases separated the two germline ends. Germline CDR1 reads MNHEY; CDR2 reads SVGAGI. The CDR3 covers 15 residues. This CDR3 is CASTLSGGPNYGYTF. As DNA, the CDR3 is TGTGCCAGCACCCTATCGGGGGGCCCAAACTATGGCTACACCTTC.

This clone was picked up one time. The V call is TRBV30, the J call TRBJ2-3; D may correspond to TRBD1 or TRBD2 (6 bases each). This CDR3 has 16 residues. V lost 6 bases, J lost 5 bases, and 24 bases lay in between. Looked up from germline, CDR1 is GTSNPN and CDR2 is SVGIG (reference sequence). In DNA, the CDR3 is TGTGCCTGCCAATCAGGTCTGGGGGGCGACGGAGATACGCAGTATTTT. It codes for CACQSGLGGDGDTQYF.

The chain couples TRBV7-8 to TRBJ2-5; D is possibly TRBD1 (5 bases). V was shortened by 1 base and J by 0 bases, with 15 bases between the two germline ends. CDR1 and CDR2 (germline): SGHVS, FQNEAQ. This CDR3 contains 17 residues. The CDR3 is CASSLVLGHMYQETQYF. The CDR3 nucleotides read TGTGCCAGCAGCTTAGTCCTTGGACATATGTACCAAGAGACCCAGTACTTC.

The J gene is TRBJ1-4, the V gene TRBV5-1, with 9 nucleotides matching TRBD1. There are 15 residues in the CDR3. With V trimmed by 4 bases and J by 8 bases, 9 bases remained unmatched. Germline V gives CDR1 SGHRS, CDR2 YFSETQ. The DNA for the CDR3 is TGCGCCAGCAGCAACTCCGGGACAGGGAACGAAAAACTGTTTTTT. Protein: CASSNSGTGNEKLFF.

This clone was picked up one time. The chain uses TRBV3-1 (or the pseudogene TRBV3-2) and TRBJ1-1, with D perhaps matching TRBD1 (5 bases). CDR1 is LGHDT, CDR2 YNNKEL, per germline (reference sequence). V was clipped by 1 base and J by 5 bases, with 11 bases between them. CDR3 length equals 14 residues. This chain's CDR3 is CASSQVGTGTEAFF. The CDR3 coding sequence is TGTGCCAGCAGCCAAGTAGGGACGGGGACTGAAGCTTTCTTT.

The rearrangement uses TRBV29-1 and TRBJ1-1, with D possibly matching TRBD1 (5 bases). The germline V and J ends were trimmed by 7 bases and 4 bases, with 19 bases remaining between them. This CDR3 comprises 14 residues. CDR1 is SQVTM, CDR2 ANQGSEA, per germline. Here the CDR3 reads CSAEKGIGFTEAFF. CDR3 DNA: TGCAGCGCCGAAAAGGGGATTGGTTTCACTGAAGCTTTCTTT.

The rearrangement uses TRBV5-1 and TRBJ1-2; D gene unclear. Germline V lookup: CDR1 SGHRS, CDR2 YFSETQ. There are 14 residues in the CDR3. V lost 2 bases to trimming and J lost 8 bases, with 16 bases between them. The DNA of the CDR3 is TGCGCCAGCAGCTTCCTTCCGACATCAATGGGCTACACCTTC. Its translation: CASSFLPTSMGYTF.

The CDR3 DNA reads TGCAGTGCTAGTGTGACTACTCATGAGCAGTTCTTC. It yields the protein CSASVTTHEQFF. The J gene is TRBJ2-1, the V gene TRBV20-1; TRBD2 might be the D (5 bases). The CDR3 runs to 12 residues. V lost 3 bases, J lost 8 bases, and 11 bases lay in between. Germline V gene lookup returns CDR1 DFQATT and CDR2 SNEGSKA (reference sequence).

J is TRBJ1-2 and V is TRBV19; D may be TRBD1 (6 bases). The CDR3 covers 13 residues. CDR1 is LNHDA, CDR2 SQIVND, per germline (reference sequence). The V end lost 8 bases, the J end lost 8 bases, and 18 bases lay between the germline ends. The CDR3 sequence is CASLNRGGRGYTF. The CDR3 DNA reads TGTGCCAGTCTCAACCGGGGGGGCCGGGGCTACACCTTC.

The gene calls are TRBV25-1 and TRBJ1-1, with 7 bases identical to TRBD1. The CDR3 contains 11 residues. The V segment lost 6 bases and the J segment 8 bases; nucleotides outside the gene matches: 3. CDR1 is MGHDK, CDR2 SYGVNS, per germline. CDR3 nucleotide sequence: TGTGCCAGCAGGGGGACAGCAGAAGCTTTCTTT. It translates to CASRGTAEAFF.

The rearrangement uses TRBV9 and TRBJ1-2; D is undetermined. From germline, CDR1 is SGDLS and CDR2 YYNGEE. CDR3 length: 15 amino acids. The V end was cut by 0 bases, the J end by 4 bases, with 13 bases between. The CDR3 nucleotides are TGTGCCAGCAGCGTAGACAGTCGAGGGAGCTATGGCTACACCTTC. Its protein product is CASSVDSRGSYGYTF.

In nucleotides, the CDR3 is TGTGCCAGCAGCCAAGATAAATGGGGATCCGGGGCCGGCCAAGAGACCCAGTACTTC. Translated, it gives CASSQDKWGSGAGQETQYF. This chain joins TRBV3-1 (or the pseudogene TRBV3-2) and TRBJ2-5, with D perhaps assigned TRBD1 or TRBD2 (5 bases each). Trimming took off 0 bases at V and 1 base at J, with 21 bases between the two ends. The CDR3 loop spans 19 amino acids. Germline values: CDR1 LGHDT, CDR2 YNNKEL (reference sequence).

The chain carries TRBV29-1 and TRBJ2-2; a weak D match, TRBD2 (5 bases). The CDR3 has 13 amino acids. The V end lost 6 bases, the J end lost 3 bases, and 11 bases lay between the germline ends. The germline gives CDR1 SQVTM, CDR2 ANQGSEA. The CDR3 loop is CSVVGLDTGELFF. The CDR3 DNA sequence: TGCAGCGTAGTTGGACTCGACACCGGGGAGCTGTTTTTT.

This clone was recorded a few times. CDR3 sequence: CASSPMRVGQPQHF. For the CDR3, the DNA is TGTGCCAGCAGTCCGATGAGAGTGGGTCAGCCCCAGCATTTT. The chain employs TRBV25-1 and TRBJ1-5; no clear D gene. The CDR3 runs to 14 residues. Per germline, CDR1 MGHDK and CDR2 SYGVNS. V was clipped by 5 bases and J by 6 bases, with 14 bases between them.

The chain links TRBV10-3 to TRBJ1-4; weak D call: TRBD1 (6 bases). The CDR3 totals 15 residues. The V and J ends lost 0 bases and 4 bases respectively, with 9 bases between them. CDR1 is ENHRY and CDR2 is SYGVKD in the germline V gene. The CDR3 loop reads CAISESGQRNEKLFF. The CDR3 DNA is TGTGCCATCAGTGAGTCTGGACAGCGTAATGAAAAACTGTTTTTT.

The V gene is TRBV2, the J gene TRBJ1-1; D is ambiguous. This CDR3 has 14 amino acids. Trimming pared 3 bases from V and 1 base from J, leaving 9 bases between. The germline gives CDR1 SNHLY, CDR2 FYNNEI. The CDR3 sequence: CASSDPGQNTEAFF. CDR3 nucleotides: TGTGCCAGCAGTGACCCAGGCCAGAACACTGAAGCTTTCTTT.